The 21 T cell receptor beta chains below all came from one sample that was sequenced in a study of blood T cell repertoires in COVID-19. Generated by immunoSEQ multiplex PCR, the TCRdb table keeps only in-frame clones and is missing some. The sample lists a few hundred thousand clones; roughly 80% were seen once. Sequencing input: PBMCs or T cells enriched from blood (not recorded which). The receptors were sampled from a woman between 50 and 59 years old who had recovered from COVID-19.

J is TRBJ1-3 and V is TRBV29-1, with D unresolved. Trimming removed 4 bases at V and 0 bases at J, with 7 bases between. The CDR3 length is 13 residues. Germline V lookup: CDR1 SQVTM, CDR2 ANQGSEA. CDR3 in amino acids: CSVAFSSGNTIYF. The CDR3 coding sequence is TGCAGCGTTGCGTTCAGCTCTGGAAACACCATATATTTT.

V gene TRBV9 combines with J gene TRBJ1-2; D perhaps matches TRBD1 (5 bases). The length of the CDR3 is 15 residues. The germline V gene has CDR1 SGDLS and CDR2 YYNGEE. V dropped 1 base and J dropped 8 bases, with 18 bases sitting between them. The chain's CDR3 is CASSVTPRQGEGYTF. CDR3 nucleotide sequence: TGTGCCAGCAGCGTAACCCCCCGCCAGGGCGAAGGCTACACCTTC.

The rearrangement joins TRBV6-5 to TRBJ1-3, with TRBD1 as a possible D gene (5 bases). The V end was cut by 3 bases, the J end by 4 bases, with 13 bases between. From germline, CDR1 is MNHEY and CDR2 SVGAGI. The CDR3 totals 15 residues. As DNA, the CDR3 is TGTGCCAGCAGTTATAACATTAGGGGCGGAAACACCATATATTTT. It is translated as CASSYNIRGGNTIYF.

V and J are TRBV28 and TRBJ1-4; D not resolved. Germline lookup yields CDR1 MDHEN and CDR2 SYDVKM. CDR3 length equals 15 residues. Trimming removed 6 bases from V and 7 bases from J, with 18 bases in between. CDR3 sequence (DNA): TGTGCCAGCAGGGCAGGCGCCAAGGTTCTTGAAAAACTGTTTTTT. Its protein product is CASRAGAKVLEKLFF.

CDR3 protein: CAWSRDRGRETQYF. CDR3 DNA: TGTGCCTGGAGTCGAGACAGGGGGCGAGAGACCCAGTACTTC. The gene calls are TRBV30 and TRBJ2-5, with 10 bases lining up with TRBD1. Germline CDR1 and CDR2: GTSNPN and SVGIG (reference sequence). The CDR3 covers 14 residues. V lost 2 bases to trimming and J lost 4 bases; unmatched junction nucleotides: 4.

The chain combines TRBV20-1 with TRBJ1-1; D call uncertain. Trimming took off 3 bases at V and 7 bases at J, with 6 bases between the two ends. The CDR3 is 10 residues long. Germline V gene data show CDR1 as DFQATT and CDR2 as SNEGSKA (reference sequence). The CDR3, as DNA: TGCAGTGCTAGGGAGTATGAAGCTTTCTTT. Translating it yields CSAREYEAFF.

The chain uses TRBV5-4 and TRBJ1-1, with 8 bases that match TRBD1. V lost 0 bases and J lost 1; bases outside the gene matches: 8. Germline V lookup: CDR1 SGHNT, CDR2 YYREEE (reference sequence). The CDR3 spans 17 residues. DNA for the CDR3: TGTGCCAGCAGCTTGGGGCCACAGGGGGGGACGAACACTGAAGCTTTCTTT. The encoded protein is CASSLGPQGGTNTEAFF.

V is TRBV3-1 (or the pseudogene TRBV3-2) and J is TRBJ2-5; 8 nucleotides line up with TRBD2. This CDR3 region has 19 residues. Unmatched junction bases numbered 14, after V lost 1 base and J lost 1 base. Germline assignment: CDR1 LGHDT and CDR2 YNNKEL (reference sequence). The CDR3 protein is CASSQVTYEVAGTQETQYF. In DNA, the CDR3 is TGTGCCAGCAGCCAAGTTACTTACGAGGTAGCGGGGACCCAAGAGACCCAGTACTTC.

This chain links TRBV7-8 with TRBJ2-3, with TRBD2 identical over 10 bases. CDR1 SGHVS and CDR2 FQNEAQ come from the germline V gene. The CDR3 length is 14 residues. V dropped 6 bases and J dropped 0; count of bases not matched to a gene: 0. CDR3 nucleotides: TGTGCCAGCAGGGGACTAGCGAGCACAGATACGCAGTATTTT. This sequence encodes CASRGLASTDTQYF. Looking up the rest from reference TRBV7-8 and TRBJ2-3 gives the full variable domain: GAGVSQSPRYKVAKRGQDVALRCDPISGHVSLFWYQQALGQGPEFLTYFQNEAQLDKSGLPSDRFFAERPEGSVSTLKIQRTQQEDSAVYLCASRGLASTDTQYFGPGTRLTVL.

The CDR3: CASSHPPRQGTLNKQFF. The CDR3 bases are TGTGCCAGCAGTCACCCCCCACGGCAGGGAACTTTGAATAAGCAGTTCTTC. The chain joins TRBV27 to TRBJ2-1; D is possibly TRBD1 (5 bases). Germline CDR1 is MNHEY and CDR2 is SMNVEV (reference sequence). The V gene lost 5 bases and the J gene lost 11 bases, with 28 bases spanning the gap. CDR3 length: 17 amino acids.

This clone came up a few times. The CDR3 nucleotides are TGTGCCAGCAGTTTTAGGGACACTACTGAAGCTTTCTTT. Its protein product is CASSFRDTTEAFF. This chain connects TRBV27 to TRBJ1-1; a possible D gene is TRBD1 (6 bases). This CDR3 has 13 amino acids. V lost 3 bases, J lost 5 bases, and 10 bases lay in between. The germline V gene encodes CDR1 MNHEY and CDR2 SMNVEV (reference sequence).

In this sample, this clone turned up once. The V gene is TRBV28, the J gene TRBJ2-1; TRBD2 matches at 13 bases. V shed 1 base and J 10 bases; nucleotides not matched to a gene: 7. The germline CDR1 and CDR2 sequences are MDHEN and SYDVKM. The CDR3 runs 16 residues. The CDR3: CASSLLGLAGRGEQFF. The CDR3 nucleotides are TGTGCCAGCAGTTTATTGGGACTAGCGGGGCGGGGAGAGCAGTTCTTC.

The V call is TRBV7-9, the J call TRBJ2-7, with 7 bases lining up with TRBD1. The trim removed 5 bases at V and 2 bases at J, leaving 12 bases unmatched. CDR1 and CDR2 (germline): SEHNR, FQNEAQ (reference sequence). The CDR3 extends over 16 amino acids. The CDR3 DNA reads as TGTGCCAGCAGCCCGATCCGGACAGGAACAGCCTACGAGCAGTACTTC. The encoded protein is CASSPIRTGTAYEQYF.

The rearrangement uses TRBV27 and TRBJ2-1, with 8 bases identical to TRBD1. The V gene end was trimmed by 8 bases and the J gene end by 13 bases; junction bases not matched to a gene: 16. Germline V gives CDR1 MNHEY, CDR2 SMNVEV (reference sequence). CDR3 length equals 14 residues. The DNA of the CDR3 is TGTGCCAGCGGACAGGGAACTTTGGCCCCACATCAGTTCTTC. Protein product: CASGQGTLAPHQFF.

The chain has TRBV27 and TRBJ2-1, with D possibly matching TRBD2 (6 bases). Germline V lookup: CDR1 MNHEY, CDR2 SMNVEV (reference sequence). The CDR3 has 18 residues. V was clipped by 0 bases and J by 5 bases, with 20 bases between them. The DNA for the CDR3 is TGTGCCAGCAGTTTATCGGCGGGTGGGCTAGCGTTTCACAATGAGCAGTTCTTC. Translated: CASSLSAGGLAFHNEQFF.

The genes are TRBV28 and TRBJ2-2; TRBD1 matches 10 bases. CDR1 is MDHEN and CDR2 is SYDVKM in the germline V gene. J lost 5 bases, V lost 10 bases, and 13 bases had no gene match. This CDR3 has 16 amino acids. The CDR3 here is CATELSGQGSTGELFF. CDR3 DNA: TGTGCCACCGAGCTTTCGGGACAGGGGTCGACCGGGGAGCTGTTTTTT.

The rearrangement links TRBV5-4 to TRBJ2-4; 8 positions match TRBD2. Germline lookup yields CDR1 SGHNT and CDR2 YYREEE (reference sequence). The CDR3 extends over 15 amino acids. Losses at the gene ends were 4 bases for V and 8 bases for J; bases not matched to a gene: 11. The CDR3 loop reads CASSIQRERGHIQYF. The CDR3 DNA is TGTGCCAGCAGCATACAGCGGGAGCGCGGGCACATTCAGTACTTC.

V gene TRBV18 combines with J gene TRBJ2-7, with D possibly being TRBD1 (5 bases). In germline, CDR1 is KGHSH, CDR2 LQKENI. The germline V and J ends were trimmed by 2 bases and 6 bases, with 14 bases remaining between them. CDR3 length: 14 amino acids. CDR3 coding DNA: TGTGCCAGCTCACCAGCCGCCAGGGTGGGCGAGCAGTACTTC. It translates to CASSPAARVGEQYF.

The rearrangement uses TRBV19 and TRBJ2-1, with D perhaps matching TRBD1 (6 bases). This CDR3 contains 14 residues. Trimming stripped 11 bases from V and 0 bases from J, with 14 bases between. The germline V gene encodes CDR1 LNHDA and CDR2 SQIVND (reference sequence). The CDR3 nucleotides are TGTGCCGCCCAGGGGCAGGGCTCCTACAATGAGCAGTTCTTC. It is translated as CAAQGQGSYNEQFF.

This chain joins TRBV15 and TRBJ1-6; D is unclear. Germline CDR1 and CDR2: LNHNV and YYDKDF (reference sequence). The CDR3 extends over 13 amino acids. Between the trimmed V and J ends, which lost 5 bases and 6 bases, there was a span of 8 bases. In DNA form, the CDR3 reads TGTGCCACCAGCCCGGGAGGTAATTCACCCCTCCACTTT. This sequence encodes CATSPGGNSPLHF. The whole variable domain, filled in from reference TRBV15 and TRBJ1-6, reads DAMVIQNPRYQVTQFGKPVTLSCSQTLNHNVMYWYQQKSSQAPKLLFHYYDKDFNNEADTPDNFQSRRPNTSFCFLDIRSPGLGDTAMYLCATSPGGNSPLHFGNGTRLTVT.

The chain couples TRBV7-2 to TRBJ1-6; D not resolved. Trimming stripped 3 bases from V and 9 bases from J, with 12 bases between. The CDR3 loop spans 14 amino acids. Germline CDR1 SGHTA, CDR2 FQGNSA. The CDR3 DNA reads TGTGCCAGCAGCTTTGTTGGTAACAGTTCACCCCTCCACTTT. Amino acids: CASSFVGNSSPLHF.